These 6 T cell receptor beta chains were sequenced from one sample in a study of CD8 T cells in ankylosing spondylitis. TCRdb reprocessed the 5' RACE reads with MiXCR, giving one entry per CDR3 protein. This repertoire shows under 400,000 distinct CDR3 sequences, under 14% found once; its top ten account for about 10%. The sequenced material came from blood, either unsorted or a sorted T cell fraction (not recorded which). The receptors shown here come from a female donor with ankylosing spondylitis or in good health (not recorded which).

Here the CDR3 reads CASTLQGIETQYF. CDR3 nucleotides: TGTGCCAGCACACTACAGGGGATAGAGACCCAGTACTTC. The chain carries TRBV28 and TRBJ2-5; 7 nucleotides line up with TRBD1. This CDR3 region has 13 residues. Trimming cost V 7 bases and J 4 bases; bases outside gene matches: 6. Germline V gene sequence: CDR1 MDHEN, CDR2 SYDVKM. The complete variable domain, with remaining parts taken from reference TRBV28 and TRBJ2-5, reads DVKVTQSSRYLVKRTGEKVFLECVQDMDHENMFWYRQDPGLGLRLIYFSYDVKMKEKGDIPEGYSVSREKKERFSLILESASTNQTSMYLCASTLQGIETQYFGPGTRLLVL.

V and J are TRBV20-1 and TRBJ2-1; D might be TRBD2 (6 bases). CDR1 is DFQATT and CDR2 is SNEGSKA in the germline V gene (reference sequence). Trimming cost V 2 bases and J 7 bases, with 21 bases left between them. This CDR3 spans 16 amino acids. The chain's CDR3 is CSARRGGIGTGNEQFF. CDR3 nucleotide sequence: TGCAGTGCTAGAAGGGGCGGGATTGGGACGGGAAATGAGCAGTTCTTC.

The chain employs TRBV28 and TRBJ2-7; TRBD2 matches at 8 bases. Trimming at V came to 3 bases and at J to 4 bases, leaving 14 bases not matched to a gene. This CDR3 has 17 residues. Germline CDR1 is MDHEN and CDR2 is SYDVKM. This CDR3 reads CASSFYLKREMEYEQYF. CDR3 nucleotides: TGTGCCAGCAGTTTTTATCTGAAGCGGGAGATGGAATACGAGCAGTACTTC.

The genes are TRBV20-1 and TRBJ2-7, with D unresolved. CDR3 length equals 10 residues. The V end lost 3 bases, the J end lost 11 bases, and 11 bases lay between the germline ends. The germline gives CDR1 DFQATT, CDR2 SNEGSKA (reference sequence). CDR3 sequence (DNA): TGCAGTGCTAGCCGGGCGTGGGAGTACTTC. Translated: CSASRAWEYF.

This clonotype was picked up many times. The rearrangement joins TRBV11-2 to TRBJ2-3, with TRBD2 identical over 13 bases. J lost 8 bases, V lost 3 bases, and 8 bases had no gene match. The CDR3 totals 16 residues. The V gene's germline CDR1 is SGHAT and CDR2 FQNNGV. CDR3 sequence reads: CASSLSTSGGPTTQYF. The CDR3 nucleotides are TGTGCCAGCAGCTTGTCGACTAGCGGGGGGCCGACTACGCAGTATTTT.

This clonotype was detected ten times or more. The chain has TRBV5-6 and TRBJ1-3, with no clear D. Trimming took 0 bases from V and 4 from J, leaving 11 bases between them. Germline V gene sequence: CDR1 SGHDT, CDR2 YYEEEE. This CDR3 contains 15 residues. CDR3 sequence reads: CASSLAPTVGNTIYF. DNA for the CDR3: TGTGCCAGCAGCTTGGCCCCGACGGTGGGAAACACCATATATTTT.